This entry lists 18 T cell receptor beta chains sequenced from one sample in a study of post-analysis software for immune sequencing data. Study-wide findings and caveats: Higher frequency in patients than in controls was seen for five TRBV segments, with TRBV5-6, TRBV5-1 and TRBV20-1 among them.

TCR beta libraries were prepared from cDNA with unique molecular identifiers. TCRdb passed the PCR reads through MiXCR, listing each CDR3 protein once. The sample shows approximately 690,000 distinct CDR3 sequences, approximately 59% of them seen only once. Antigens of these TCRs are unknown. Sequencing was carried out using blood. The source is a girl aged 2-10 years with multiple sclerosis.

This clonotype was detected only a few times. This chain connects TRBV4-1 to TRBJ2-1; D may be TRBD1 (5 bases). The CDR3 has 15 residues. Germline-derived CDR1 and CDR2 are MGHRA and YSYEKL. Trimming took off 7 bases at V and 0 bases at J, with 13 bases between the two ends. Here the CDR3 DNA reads TGCGCCAGCAAAGGGGAAACTGCCTCCTACAATGAGCAGTTCTTC. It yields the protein CASKGETASYNEQFF.

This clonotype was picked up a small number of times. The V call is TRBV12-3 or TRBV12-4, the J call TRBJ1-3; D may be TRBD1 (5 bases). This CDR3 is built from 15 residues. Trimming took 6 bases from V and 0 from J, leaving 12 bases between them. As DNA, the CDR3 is TGTGCCAGCAGACCGACAGCTTACTCTGGAAACACCATATATTTT. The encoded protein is CASRPTAYSGNTIYF.

The CDR3 is CSASRGAVFPEAFF. The CDR3 DNA follows: TGCAGTGCTTCCCGGGGGGCGGTTTTCCCTGAAGCTTTCTTT. This sequence joins TRBV20-1 and TRBJ1-1; a weak D match, TRBD1 (6 bases). Germline assignment: CDR1 DFQATT and CDR2 SNEGSKA (reference sequence). Trimming took off 5 bases at V and 6 bases at J, with 19 bases between the two ends. The CDR3 is 14 residues long.

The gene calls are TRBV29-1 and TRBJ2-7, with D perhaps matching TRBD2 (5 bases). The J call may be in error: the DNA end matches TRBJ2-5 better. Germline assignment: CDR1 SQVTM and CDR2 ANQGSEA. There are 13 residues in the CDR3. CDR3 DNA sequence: TGCAGCGTTGAAACACTAGTCAGGGAGACCCAGTACTTC. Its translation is CSVETLVRETQYF.

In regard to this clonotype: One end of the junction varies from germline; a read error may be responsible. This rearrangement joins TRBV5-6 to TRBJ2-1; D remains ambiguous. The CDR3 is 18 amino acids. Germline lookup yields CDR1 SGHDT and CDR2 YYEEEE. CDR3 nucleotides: TGTGCCAGCAGCTTGGGACCCACAAAATTAGCCCCTCTTAATGAGCGGTTCTTC. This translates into CASSLGPTKLAPLNERFF. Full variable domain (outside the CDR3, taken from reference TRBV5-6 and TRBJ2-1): DAGVTQSPTHLIKTRGQQVTLRCSPKSGHDTVSWYQQALGQGPQFIFQYYEEEERQRGNFPDRFSGHQFPNYSSELNVNALLLGDSALYLCASSLGPTKLAPLNERFFGPGTRLTVL.

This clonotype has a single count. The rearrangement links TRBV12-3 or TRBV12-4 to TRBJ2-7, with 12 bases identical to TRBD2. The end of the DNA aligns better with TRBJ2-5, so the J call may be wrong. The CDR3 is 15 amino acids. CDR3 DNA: TGTGCCAGCAGTTATCTAGCGGGAGGGGAAGAGACCCAGTACTTC. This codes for CASSYLAGGEETQYF.

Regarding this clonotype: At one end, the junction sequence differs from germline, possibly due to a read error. CDR3 nucleotide sequence: TGTGCCCGCAGCTTGTGGCCTGGAATCACAGATACGCAGTATTTT. As protein: CARSLWPGITDTQYF. This chain uses TRBV5-6 with TRBJ2-3; the D is unclear. The germline V gene encodes CDR1 SGHDT and CDR2 YYEEEE. The CDR3 extends over 15 amino acids.

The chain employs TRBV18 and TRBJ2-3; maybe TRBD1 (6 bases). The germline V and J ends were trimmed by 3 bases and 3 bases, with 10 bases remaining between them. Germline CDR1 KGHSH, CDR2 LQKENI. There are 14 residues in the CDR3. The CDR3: CASSPSQGTDTQYF. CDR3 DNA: TGTGCCAGCTCACCCTCACAGGGAACAGATACGCAGTATTTT.

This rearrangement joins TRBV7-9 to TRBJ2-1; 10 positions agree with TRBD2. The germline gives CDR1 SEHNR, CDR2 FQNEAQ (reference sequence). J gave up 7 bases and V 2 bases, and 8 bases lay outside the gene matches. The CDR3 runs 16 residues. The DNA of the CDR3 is TGTGCCAGCAGCTTACGGGCTAGCGGGAGTGGGAATGAGCAGTTCTTC. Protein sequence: CASSLRASGSGNEQFF.

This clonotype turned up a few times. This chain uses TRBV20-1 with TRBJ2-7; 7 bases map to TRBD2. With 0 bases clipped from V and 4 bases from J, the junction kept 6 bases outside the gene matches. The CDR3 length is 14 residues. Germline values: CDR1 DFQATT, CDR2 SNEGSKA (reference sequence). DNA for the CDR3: TGCAGTGCTAGAGACCCCGGACTAGTTTACGAGCAGTACTTC. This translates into CSARDPGLVYEQYF.

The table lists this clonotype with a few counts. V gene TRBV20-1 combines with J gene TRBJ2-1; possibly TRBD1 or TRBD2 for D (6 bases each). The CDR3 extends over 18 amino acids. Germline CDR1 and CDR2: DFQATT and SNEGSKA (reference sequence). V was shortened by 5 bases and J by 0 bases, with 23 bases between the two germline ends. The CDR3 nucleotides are TGCAGTGCTTTAGGGGGGAGTGTTCTCTACCGCTCCTACAATGAGCAGTTCTTC. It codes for CSALGGSVLYRSYNEQFF.

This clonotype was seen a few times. The CDR3 coding sequence is TGTGCCAGCAGAGGGACAACCTATGGCTACACCTTC. Its protein is CASRGTTYGYTF. The gene calls are TRBV2 and TRBJ1-2; TRBD1 might be the D (6 bases). Deletions cut 6 bases from V and 4 bases from J, with 9 bases between. There are 12 residues in the CDR3. In germline, CDR1 is SNHLY, CDR2 FYNNEI. Filled out from reference TRBV2 and TRBJ1-2, the complete variable domain reads EPEVTQTPSHQVTQMGQEVILRCVPISNHLYFYWYRQILGQKVEFLVSFYNNEISEKSEIFDDQFSVERPDGSNFTLKIRSTKLEDSAMYFCASRGTTYGYTFGSGTRLTVV.

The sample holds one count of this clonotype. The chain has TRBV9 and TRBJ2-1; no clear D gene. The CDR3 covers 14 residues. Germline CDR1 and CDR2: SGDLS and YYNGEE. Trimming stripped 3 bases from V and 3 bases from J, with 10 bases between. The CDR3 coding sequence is TGTGCCAGCAGCGCCTTCTACAGCTACAATGAGCAGTTCTTC. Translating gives CASSAFYSYNEQFF.

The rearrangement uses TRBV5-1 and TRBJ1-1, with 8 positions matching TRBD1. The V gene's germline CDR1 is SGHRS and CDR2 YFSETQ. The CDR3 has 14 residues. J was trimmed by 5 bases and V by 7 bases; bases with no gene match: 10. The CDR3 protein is CASREGQGFTEAFF. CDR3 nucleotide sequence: TGCGCCAGCCGTGAAGGACAGGGTTTTACTGAAGCTTTCTTT.

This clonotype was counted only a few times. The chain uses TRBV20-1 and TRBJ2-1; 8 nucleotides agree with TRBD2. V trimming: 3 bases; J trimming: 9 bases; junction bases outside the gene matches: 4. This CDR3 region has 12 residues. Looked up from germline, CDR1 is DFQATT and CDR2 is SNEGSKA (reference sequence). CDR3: CSASGGAIEQFF. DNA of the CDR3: TGCAGTGCTAGCGGGGGGGCCATTGAGCAGTTCTTC.

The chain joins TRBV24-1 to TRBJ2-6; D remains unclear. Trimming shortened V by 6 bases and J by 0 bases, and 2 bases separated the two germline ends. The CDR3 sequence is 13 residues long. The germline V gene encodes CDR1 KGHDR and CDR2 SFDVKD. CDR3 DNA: TGTGCCACCAGTAGCTCTGGGGCCAACGTCCTGACTTTC. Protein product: CATSSSGANVLTF.

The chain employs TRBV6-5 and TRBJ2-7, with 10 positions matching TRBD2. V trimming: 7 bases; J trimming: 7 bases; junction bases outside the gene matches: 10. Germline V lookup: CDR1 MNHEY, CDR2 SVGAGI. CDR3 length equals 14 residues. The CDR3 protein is CASTSLAGVGEQYF. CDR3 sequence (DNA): TGTGCCAGCACCTCCCTAGCGGGAGTTGGGGAGCAGTACTTC.

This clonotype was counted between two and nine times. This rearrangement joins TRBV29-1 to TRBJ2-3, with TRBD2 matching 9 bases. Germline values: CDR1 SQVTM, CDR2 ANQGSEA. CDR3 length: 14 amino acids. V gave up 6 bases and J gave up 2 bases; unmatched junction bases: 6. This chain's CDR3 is CSVPTSGLTDTQYF. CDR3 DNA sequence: TGCAGCGTCCCGACTAGCGGCCTCACAGATACGCAGTATTTT.